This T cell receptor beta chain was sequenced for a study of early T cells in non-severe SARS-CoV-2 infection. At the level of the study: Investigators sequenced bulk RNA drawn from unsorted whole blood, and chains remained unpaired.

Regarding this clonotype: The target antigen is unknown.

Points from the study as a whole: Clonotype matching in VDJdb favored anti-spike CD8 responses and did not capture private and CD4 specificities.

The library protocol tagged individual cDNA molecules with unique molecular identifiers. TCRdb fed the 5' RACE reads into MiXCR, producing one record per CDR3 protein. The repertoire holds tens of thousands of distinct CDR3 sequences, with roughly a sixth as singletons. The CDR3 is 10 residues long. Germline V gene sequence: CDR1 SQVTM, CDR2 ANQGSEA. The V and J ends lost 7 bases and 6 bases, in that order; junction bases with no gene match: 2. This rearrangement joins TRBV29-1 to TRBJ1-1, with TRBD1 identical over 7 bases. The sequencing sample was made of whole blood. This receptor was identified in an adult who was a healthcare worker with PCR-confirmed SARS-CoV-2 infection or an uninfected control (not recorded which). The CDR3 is CSAGQAEAFF. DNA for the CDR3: TGCAGCGCCGGACAGGCTGAAGCTTTCTTT. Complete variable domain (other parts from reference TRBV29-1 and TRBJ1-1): SAVISQKPSRDICQRGTSLTIQCQVDSQVTMMFWYRQQPGQSLTLIATANQGSEATYESGFVIDKFPISRPNLTFSTLTVSNMSPEDSSIYLCSAGQAEAFFGQGTRLTVV.